The 24 T cell receptor beta chains presented below share a single source sample, sequenced in a study of cytomegalovirus exposure and HLA in healthy donors. The PCR made use of 60 Vbeta and 13 Jbeta primers. Profiling relied on immunoSEQ multiplex PCR, and the TCRdb table lists in-frame clones only, not all of them. The profile shows fewer than 50,000 clones, about 66% of them singletons. Sequencing used PBMCs. The source is a man aged 45 to 65 in good health and CMV-seropositive.

The V call is TRBV25-1, the J call TRBJ1-6; weak D call: TRBD1 (5 bases). CDR3 length: 15 residues. Trimming took off 3 bases at V and 5 bases at J, with 11 bases between the two ends. Germline V gene data show CDR1 as MGHDK and CDR2 as SYGVNS. The CDR3: CASSEQGKDNSPLHF. The CDR3 coding sequence is TGTGCCAGCAGTGAGCAGGGAAAGGATAATTCACCCCTCCACTTT.

This clone was counted a few times. CDR3 amino acids: CASRPPGFSGTGELFF. CDR3 in DNA: TGTGCCAGCAGACCCCCGGGTTTCTCGGGTACCGGGGAGCTGTTTTTT. The chain combines TRBV7-9 with TRBJ2-2; D is unclear. The CDR3 has 16 amino acids. Trimming removed 6 bases at V and 5 bases at J, with 19 bases between. Germline V CDR1 and CDR2: SEHNR, FQNEAQ (reference sequence). The variable domain in full, completed from reference TRBV7-9 and TRBJ2-2, reads DTGVSQNPRHKITKRGQNVTFRCDPISEHNRLYWYRQTLGQGPEFLTYFQNEAQLEKSRLLSDRFSAERPKGSFSTLEIQRTEQGDSAMYLCASRPPGFSGTGELFFGEGSRLTVL.

This clone was recorded once. The V gene is TRBV4-3, the J gene TRBJ2-3; 9 nucleotides agree with TRBD1. Germline-derived CDR1 and CDR2 are LGHNA and YSLEER. V gave up 0 bases and J gave up 6 bases; unmatched junction bases: 10. The CDR3 covers 17 residues. In DNA, the CDR3 is TGCGCCAGCAGCCAAGATCACGGACAGGGGTGGACGGATACGCAGTATTTT. Amino acids: CASSQDHGQGWTDTQYF.

This clone occurred once. CDR3 DNA sequence: TGTGCCAGCAGCTCTTCGACAGCCCTCTATGGCTACACCTTC. Protein: CASSSSTALYGYTF. The J gene is TRBJ1-2, the V gene TRBV7-3; tentatively, D is TRBD1 (5 bases). This CDR3 spans 14 amino acids. The V gene's germline CDR1 is SGHTA and CDR2 FQGTGA. With 4 bases removed from V and 4 bases from J, the gap between germline ends came to 13 bases.

As DNA, the CDR3 is TGCGCCAGCAGCCAAGCAGGGGAAGGGGACACTGAAGCTTTCTTT. Amino acids: CASSQAGEGDTEAFF. The chain couples TRBV4-3 to TRBJ1-1; TRBD1 might be the D (6 bases). Trimming took 1 base from V and 3 from J, leaving 12 bases between them. Germline CDR1 is LGHNA and CDR2 is YSLEER. The CDR3 is 15 amino acids.

V and J are TRBV21-1 and TRBJ2-5; TRBD2 is taken as the D call from the table, unchecked against the DNA. TRBV21-1 is a pseudogene segment. The CDR3 is 16 residues long. CDR3 in amino acids: CASSKYRGLARETQYF. CDR3 nucleotides: TGTGCCAGCAGCAAGTACCGAGGACTAGCCCGGGAGACCCAGTACTTC.

The genes are TRBV4-2 and TRBJ1-1; no firm D call. V lost 0 bases to trimming and J lost 5 bases, with 13 bases between them. The germline V gene encodes CDR1 LGHNA and CDR2 YNFKEQ. The CDR3 spans 15 residues. The CDR3 bases are TGTGCCAGCAGCCAAGAGGGTAGGAGATATACTGAAGCTTTCTTT. Protein: CASSQEGRRYTEAFF.

V usage is TRBV30 and J usage is TRBJ2-7, with 11 bases that match TRBD1. The germline CDR1 and CDR2 sequences are GTSNPN and SVGIG (reference sequence). The CDR3 is made up of 14 amino acids. V was pared by 2 bases and J by 3 bases, with 3 bases of the junction left unmatched. The CDR3 region is CAWSSGTGGYEQYF. In DNA form, the CDR3 reads TGTGCCTGGAGTAGCGGGACAGGGGGCTACGAGCAGTACTTC.

This clone was detected a few times. The rearrangement joins TRBV7-9 to TRBJ2-1, with 9 bases fitting TRBD2. The CDR3 loop spans 18 amino acids. V was pared by 5 bases and J by 3 bases, with 14 bases of the junction left unmatched. Germline CDR1 SEHNR, CDR2 FQNEAQ (reference sequence). The CDR3 here is CASSPGLAGPRGYNEQFF. DNA for the CDR3: TGTGCCAGCAGCCCCGGGCTAGCGGGGCCCCGGGGCTACAATGAGCAGTTCTTC.

This clone was counted a few times. The V gene is TRBV18, the J gene TRBJ2-7, with D perhaps TRBD1 (6 bases). The CDR3 length is 15 residues. CDR1 KGHSH and CDR2 LQKENI come from the germline V gene. V lost 4 bases to trimming and J lost 2 bases, with 15 bases between them. The CDR3 spells CASSQGTPAAYEQYF. The DNA of the CDR3 is TGTGCCAGCTCACAAGGGACACCTGCGGCCTACGAGCAGTACTTC.

This chain joins TRBV6-5 and TRBJ2-1; weak D call: TRBD2 (7 bases). The germline V gene encodes CDR1 MNHEY and CDR2 SVGAGI. This CDR3 contains 12 residues. The V and J ends lost 9 bases and 6 bases respectively, with 12 bases between them. CDR3 sequence reads: CASWGGRNEQFF. The CDR3 nucleotides are TGTGCCAGTTGGGGGGGGCGCAATGAGCAGTTCTTC.

This clone was detected only a few times. This chain joins TRBV6-1 and TRBJ1-4, with D uncertain. The CDR3 loop spans 14 amino acids. Germline CDR1 is MNHNS and CDR2 is SASEGT. V was cut by 7 bases and J by 8 bases, with 17 bases left in between. CDR3 sequence: CASTLTPAREKLFF. The CDR3 nucleotides are TGTGCCAGCACCCTAACCCCGGCGAGGGAAAAACTGTTTTTT.

This chain uses TRBV5-4 with TRBJ2-5; 7 bases fit TRBD2. This CDR3 comprises 15 residues. With V trimmed by 7 bases and J by 4 bases, 13 bases remained unmatched. Germline CDR1 and CDR2: SGHNT and YYREEE (reference sequence). DNA for the CDR3: TGTGCCAGCGCATCGGGGACTCCGGGGGGAGAGACCCAGTACTTC. It specifies CASASGTPGGETQYF.

The rearrangement links TRBV6-4 to TRBJ2-2; 7 bases fit TRBD1. V trimming: 6 bases; J trimming: 3 bases; junction bases outside the gene matches: 4. The length of the CDR3 is 14 residues. Germline assignment: CDR1 MRHNA and CDR2 SNTAGT. The CDR3 sequence is CASSDGQDTGELFF. CDR3 in DNA: TGTGCCAGCAGCGACGGACAGGACACCGGGGAGCTGTTTTTT.

The chain is built from TRBV11-2 and TRBJ2-7; possible D gene TRBD1, 6 bases. The CDR3 consists of 12 residues. The V and J ends lost 3 bases and 6 bases respectively, with 9 bases between them. The germline gives CDR1 SGHAT, CDR2 FQNNGV. CDR3 amino acids: CASSFQQGEQYF. Written as DNA, the CDR3 is TGTGCCAGCAGCTTCCAACAGGGCGAGCAGTACTTC.

The chain has TRBV6-5 and TRBJ2-7, with a weak D call TRBD1 (6 bases). Germline V gives CDR1 MNHEY, CDR2 SVGAGI. This CDR3 has 13 amino acids. The ends were cut back, 0 bases at V and 4 bases at J, with 7 bases in the middle. The CDR3 region is CASSYSRGYEQYF. CDR3 nucleotides: TGTGCCAGCAGTTACTCGAGGGGGTACGAGCAGTACTTC.

V and J are TRBV7-2 and TRBJ1-2; no clear D. The V end was cut by 4 bases, the J end by 13 bases, with 19 bases between. Germline loops: CDR1 SGHTA, CDR2 FQGNSA. The CDR3 totals 13 residues. DNA for the CDR3: TGTGCCAGCAGCTCGGACGGGAGTAAGGTGGGCACCTTC. Amino acids: CASSSDGSKVGTF. Looking up the rest from reference TRBV7-2 and TRBJ1-2 gives the full variable domain: GAGVSQSPSNKVTEKGKDVELRCDPISGHTALYWYRQSLGQGLEFLIYFQGNSAPDKSGLPSDRFSAERTGGSVSTLTIQRTQQEDSAVYLCASSSDGSKVGTFGSGTRLTVV.

This clone was recorded a few times. The chain has TRBV28 and TRBJ1-2; 8 nucleotides align to TRBD1. In germline, CDR1 is MDHEN, CDR2 SYDVKM. CDR3 size: 14 residues. The V gene end was trimmed by 3 bases and the J gene end by 3 bases; junction bases not matched to a gene: 3. The CDR3 loop reads CASSLTGAYYGYTF. The CDR3 bases are TGTGCCAGCAGTTTGACAGGGGCTTACTATGGCTACACCTTC.

The CDR3 loop reads CASSQSTPAYEQYF. CDR3 DNA sequence: TGTGCCAGCAGCCAATCGACACCCGCCTACGAGCAGTACTTC. The genes are TRBV16 and TRBJ2-7; D is uncertain. V dropped 0 bases and J dropped 2 bases, with 8 bases sitting between them. The germline V gene has CDR1 KGHSY and CDR2 FQNENV. CDR3 length: 14 residues.

The rearrangement joins TRBV29-1 to TRBJ1-6; 9 bases line up with TRBD1. CDR3 length: 12 residues. Germline V gene data show CDR1 as SQVTM and CDR2 as ANQGSEA. The chain's CDR3 is CIVGQGDSPLHF. Here the CDR3 DNA reads TGCATCGTGGGACAGGGAGATTCACCCCTCCACTTT.

J is TRBJ2-1 and V is TRBV7-9; 10 bases fit TRBD1. The CDR3 sequence is 18 residues long. With V trimmed by 3 bases and J by 6 bases, 14 bases remained unmatched. Germline-derived CDR1 and CDR2 are SEHNR and FQNEAQ (reference sequence). CDR3 sequence: CASSLGLTGTGDSNEQFF. DNA of the CDR3: TGTGCCAGCAGCTTGGGACTAACGGGGACAGGGGATTCCAATGAGCAGTTCTTC.

V gene TRBV7-2 combines with J gene TRBJ1-1, with D possibly matching TRBD1 (6 bases). Looked up from germline, CDR1 is SGHTA and CDR2 is FQGNSA. V dropped 2 bases and J dropped 2 bases, with 9 bases sitting between them. CDR3 length: 14 residues. The chain's CDR3 is CASSLRDTNTEAFF. CDR3 sequence (DNA): TGTGCCAGCAGCTTAAGGGACACAAACACTGAAGCTTTCTTT.

The V gene is TRBV29-1, the J gene TRBJ1-1; the D is unclear. The CDR3 loop spans 13 amino acids. Trimming cost V 7 bases and J 0 bases, with 12 bases left between them. Germline V gives CDR1 SQVTM, CDR2 ANQGSEA. CDR3 sequence reads: CSAGINMNTEAFF. CDR3 DNA: TGCAGCGCTGGTATAAACATGAACACTGAAGCTTTCTTT.

This clone was seen a few times. This chain connects TRBV2 to TRBJ2-1; D is perhaps TRBD2 (6 bases). The CDR3 covers 14 residues. Germline lookup yields CDR1 SNHLY and CDR2 FYNNEI. The ends were cut back, 6 bases at V and 8 bases at J, with 17 bases in the middle. The CDR3 loop reads CASRILATGHEQFF. The CDR3 bases are TGTGCCAGCAGAATACTAGCTACGGGGCATGAGCAGTTCTTC.